This TCR beta chain was retrieved from a study of CD8+CD57+ T cells in acquired aplastic anemia. Overall study: Sorted CD4+ plus CD8+ cells gave DNA averaging about 3.2 ug. Overall study findings and caveats: With respect to CD8+ Simpson's diversity, patients and controls did not differ significantly. Patients and controls shared roughly 30 CD8+ CDR3 sequences, which appeared highly expressed in patients and within their immunodominant clones.

Flow cytometry had shown expanded CD8+CD57+ cells in the patients chosen for sequencing. About this clonotype itself: What it recognizes is unknown.

The length of the CDR3 is 14 residues. V was pared by 8 bases and J by 0 bases, with 11 bases between. Germline CDR1 reads SNHLY; CDR2 reads FYNNEI. According to the study, genomic DNA was the template for TCR beta VDJ and CDR3 profiling. TCRdb re-analysed the reads in MiXCR, keeping a single row per CDR3 protein. The sample has over 150,000 distinct CDR3 sequences, less than 60% seen once. This chain uses TRBV2 with TRBJ2-1, with D possibly matching TRBD2 (5 bases). The receptor was isolated from a human donor with aplastic anemia. The specimen was sorted CD4+, CD8+, or CD8+CD57+ T cells (not recorded which) from PBMCs. The DNA of the CDR3 is TGTGCCAGCCGACTGGGGAGCTCCTACAATGAGCAGTTCTTC. It is translated as CASRLGSSYNEQFF.